This T cell receptor beta chain was documented in a study of OX40 agonist ivuxolimab in advanced cancers. This CDR3 is 14 amino acids long. CDR1 is SGHRS, CDR2 YFSETQ, per germline. The V end was cut by 3 bases, the J end by 1 base, with 11 bases between. The data were produced by immunoSEQ multiplex PCR, yet TCRdb's version contains in-frame clones alone and is incomplete. Of about 47,000 clones listed, roughly 89% are singletons. The gene calls are TRBV5-1 and TRBJ2-7, with a weak D call TRBD1 (6 bases). The sequenced sample was CD4+ or CD8+ T cells sorted from blood, obtained in a trial of the OX40 agonist ivuxolimab. This receptor was obtained from an adult with an advanced solid tumor such as melanoma, head and neck, liver or kidney cancer. The CDR3: CASSWNRDSYEQYF. Here the CDR3 DNA reads TGCGCCAGCAGCTGGAACAGGGATTCCTACGAGCAGTACTTC.